Shown below are 17 T cell receptor beta chains from a single sample sequenced in a study of T cells in Graves' hyperthyroidism and ophthalmopathy. The CDR3 regions of TCR beta were amplified from RNA transcripts. Primed by the HTBI set, a first-round RT-PCR was run on the TCR CDR3. TCRdb re-called the multiplex PCR reads with MiXCR, one entry per CDR3 protein. This repertoire shows 360,000 or so distinct CDR3 sequences, approximately 19% found once; its top ten account for about 4%. Sample: blood. Source of these receptors: a woman between 18 and 30 years old with Graves' hyperthyroidism.

On this clonotype: A much larger clone is a single base away; this may be a read error. V and J are TRBV27 and TRBJ2-2, with a possible D match to TRBD2 (5 bases). Germline lookup yields CDR1 MNHEY and CDR2 SMNVEV (reference sequence). The CDR3 covers 14 residues. The CDR3 DNA sequence: TGTGCCAGCAGCCGCGCTAGGGTAGCCGGGGAGCTGTTGTTT. Translated: CASSRARVAGELLF.

This clonotype was observed at least ten times. This chain links TRBV7-2 with TRBJ1-2; possibly TRBD1 for D (5 bases). The CDR3 totals 13 residues. Germline V gene sequence: CDR1 SGHTA, CDR2 FQGNSA. Trimming left V 5 bases short and J 7 bases short, with 14 bases between. CDR3 sequence (DNA): TGTGCCAGCAGCCCTGAACAGGTTTCTGGCTACACCTTC. Translation gives CASSPEQVSGYTF. Filled out from reference TRBV7-2 and TRBJ1-2, the complete variable domain reads GAGVSQSPSNKVTEKGKDVELRCDPISGHTALYWYRQSLGQGLEFLIYFQGNSAPDKSGLPSDRFSAERTGGSVSTLTIQRTQQEDSAVYLCASSPEQVSGYTFGSGTRLTVV.

Only a few counts were recorded for this clonotype. The chain joins TRBV20-1 to TRBJ2-2; 10 nucleotides agree with TRBD1. The junction had 8 bases not matched to a gene; V was cut back by 5 bases and J by 5 bases. The CDR3 covers 15 residues. Germline-derived CDR1 and CDR2 are DFQATT and SNEGSKA (reference sequence). The CDR3 DNA follows: TGCAGTGCTTCGAGACAGGGGGCTAAGACCGGGGAGCTGTTTTTT. Translation gives CSASRQGAKTGELFF.

This chain uses TRBV6-1 with TRBJ2-7; weak D call: TRBD2 (6 bases). CDR1 is MNHNS, CDR2 SASEGT, per germline. CDR3 length: 13 amino acids. Trimming removed 9 bases from V and 5 bases from J, with 17 bases in between. The CDR3 spells CASGVGGPHEQYF. The CDR3 region has the DNA TGTGCCAGTGGGGTCGGAGGGCCCCACGAGCAGTACTTC.

The J gene is TRBJ2-7, the V gene TRBV28, with D perhaps being TRBD1 or TRBD2 (5 bases each). Between the trimmed V and J ends, which lost 6 bases and 6 bases, there was a span of 12 bases. This CDR3 is built from 12 residues. Germline CDR1 and CDR2: MDHEN and SYDVKM. CDR3 bases: TGTGCCAGCAGGAGGGGAGTCCGCGAGCAGTACTTC. Translation: CASRRGVREQYF.

This clonotype was recorded many times. This rearrangement joins TRBV11-2 to TRBJ1-1, with TRBD1 identical over 9 bases. CDR1 and CDR2 from the germline V gene are SGHAT and FQNNGV. Trimming took 3 bases from V and 7 from J; bases not matched to a gene: 9. The CDR3 is 15 amino acids. For the CDR3, the DNA is TGTGCCAGCAGCTTGTCGGGCGGGACAGGGTTTGAAGCTTTCTTT. It specifies CASSLSGGTGFEAFF.

This clonotype showed up many times. The gene calls are TRBV7-2 and TRBJ1-1, with D hard to call. The CDR3 covers 13 residues. CDR1 and CDR2 (germline): SGHTA, FQGNSA. Trimming stripped 2 bases from V and 1 base from J, with 5 bases between. This CDR3 reads CASSLWRNTEAFF. For the CDR3, the DNA is TGTGCCAGCAGCTTATGGCGGAACACTGAAGCTTTCTTT.

This clonotype was observed many times. V is TRBV11-2 and J is TRBJ2-7, with D perhaps matching TRBD2 (6 bases). Germline assignment: CDR1 SGHAT and CDR2 FQNNGV. V was shortened by 5 bases and J by 4 bases, with 21 bases between the two germline ends. The CDR3 has 16 residues. CDR3 DNA: TGTGCCAGCAGCCGCCTTTTCCGGGAGTACGAATACGAGCAGTACTTC. Residues: CASSRLFREYEYEQYF.

Ten or more counts support this clonotype. This chain connects TRBV20-1 to TRBJ1-1, with 9 bases lining up with TRBD1. This CDR3 is 13 amino acids long. Germline V gene lookup returns CDR1 DFQATT and CDR2 SNEGSKA (reference sequence). Trimming cost V 6 bases and J 4 bases; bases outside gene matches: 6. The CDR3 loop reads CSAPQGAGTEAFF. The CDR3 region has the DNA TGCAGTGCCCCACAGGGGGCAGGCACTGAAGCTTTCTTT.

This clonotype was counted at least ten times. The chain couples TRBV6-1 to TRBJ1-1; D not certain. This CDR3 has 14 residues. CDR1 and CDR2 (germline): MNHNS, SASEGT. V was pared by 5 bases and J by 0 bases, with 10 bases between. The CDR3 DNA is TGTGCCAGCAGTCCCCACACCATGAACACTGAAGCTTTCTTT. Translation gives CASSPHTMNTEAFF.

The sample holds many counts of this clonotype. V gene TRBV12-3 or TRBV12-4 combines with J gene TRBJ2-5, with TRBD2 identical over 8 bases. This CDR3 comprises 16 residues. J gave up 2 bases and V 3 bases, and 8 bases lay outside the gene matches. The DNA of the CDR3 is TGTGCCAGCAGTTTTTACCCGGGGGGGGAACAAGAGACCCAGTACTTC. This encodes CASSFYPGGEQETQYF.

This clonotype was seen ten or more times. This chain connects TRBV12-3 or TRBV12-4 to TRBJ1-1; no clear D. With 5 bases removed from V and 6 bases from J, the gap between germline ends came to 22 bases. CDR3 size: 16 residues. DNA for the CDR3: TGTGCCAGCAGTCAGGAACCGGGAAGGGAGGACCCTGAAGCTTTCTTT. Amino acid sequence: CASSQEPGREDPEAFF.

In this sample, this clonotype turned up many times. This rearrangement joins TRBV19 to TRBJ1-6; 8 nucleotides match TRBD1. There are 15 residues in the CDR3. Per the germline V gene, CDR1 is LNHDA and CDR2 is SQIVND (reference sequence). Germline trimming cut 3 bases from V and 7 bases from J; bases unmatched to any gene: 5. CDR3 DNA sequence: TGTGCCAGTAGTATCCGGACAGGGTCGAATTCACCCCTCCACTTT. Translation: CASSIRTGSNSPLHF.

In its sample, this clonotype was seen many times. V and J are TRBV4-1 and TRBJ2-7, with D possibly TRBD2 on 5 matching bases. Trimming pared 4 bases from V and 0 bases from J, leaving 16 bases between. The V gene's germline CDR1 is MGHRA and CDR2 YSYEKL. The CDR3 covers 16 residues. The CDR3 reads CASSPLAGLTSYEQYF. CDR3 DNA sequence: TGCGCCAGCAGCCCACTCGCCGGACTTACCTCCTACGAGCAGTACTTC.

Remarks on this clonotype: A much more abundant neighbour one base away suggests this may be a read error. The conserved final phenylalanine or tryptophan is absent from the CDR3, which likely points to a read error. This rearrangement joins TRBV7-9 to TRBJ1-2; perhaps TRBD1 as D (5 bases). Per germline, CDR1 SEHNR and CDR2 FQNEAQ (reference sequence). The CDR3 runs to 15 residues. Deletions cut 10 bases from V and 3 bases from J, with 21 bases between. The CDR3 DNA follows: TGTGCCACACAGCTTAGTAACAGGATCCACTATGGCTACACCTAC. This codes for CATQLSNRIHYGYTY.

The genes are TRBV6-2 or TRBV6-3 and TRBJ1-2; D might be TRBD1 (5 bases). V was clipped by 6 bases and J by 7 bases, with 15 bases between them. The CDR3 contains 13 residues. Germline assignment: CDR1 MNHEY and CDR2 SVGEGT. CDR3 DNA: TGTGCCAGCAGGCCTTTGACAGAAACTGGCTACACCTTC. It encodes CASRPLTETGYTF.

The chain couples TRBV20-1 to TRBJ2-5, with 11 bases identical to TRBD2. From germline, CDR1 is DFQATT and CDR2 SNEGSKA (reference sequence). The V and J ends lost 1 base and 1 base, in that order; junction bases with no gene match: 8. CDR3 length: 17 amino acids. CDR3 DNA: TGCAGTGCTAGAGTTCCTAGCGGGGGGCCTACCCAAGAGACCCAGTACTTC. Encoded protein: CSARVPSGGPTQETQYF.